The source of this TCR beta chain is a study of OX40 agonist ivuxolimab in advanced cancers. In the study overall: Patients received ivuxolimab, an intravenous treatment, every 2 weeks at 0.01 to 10 mg/kg.

V gave up 8 bases and J gave up 3 bases, with 8 bases separating them. Germline V gene data show CDR1 as DFQATT and CDR2 as SNEGSKA (reference sequence). The CDR3 is made up of 10 amino acids. Cycle 7 day 1, cycle 4 day 1, and baseline were the timepoints at which blood was sampled. Whole-study findings and limits: Individuals who were partial responders at 0.1-3.0 mg/kg had clonal expansion that ranked among the lowest.

For this clone: What it binds is unknown.

Assay used: immunoSEQ multiplex PCR; TCRdb lists only in-frame clones, some missing. The sample lists approximately 54,000 clones, under 95% seen once, with 8.7% in the top ten. Specimen: CD4+ or CD8+ T cells sorted from blood, collected in a trial of the OX40 agonist ivuxolimab. This TCR was recovered from an adult with an advanced solid tumor such as melanoma, head and neck, liver or kidney cancer. This chain joins TRBV20-1 and TRBJ2-7; no reliable D call. In nucleotides, the CDR3 is TGCAGTCCCGTTCTCTACGAGCAGTACTTC. It encodes CSPVLYEQYF.